This T cell receptor beta chain was recovered during a study of cytomegalovirus exposure and HLA in healthy donors. V lost 2 bases and J 7 bases, leaving 18 bases between the germline ends. Germline V gene sequence: CDR1 GTSNPN, CDR2 SVGIG (reference sequence). CDR3 size: 16 residues. This clone was observed once. Its antigen is not identified. Findings and caveats of the study: TCR beta sequences reportedly predicted most subjects' HLA-A and HLA-B alleles accurately.

The study ran its PCR with 60 Vbeta and 13 Jbeta primers. The data were produced by immunoSEQ multiplex PCR, yet TCRdb's version contains in-frame clones alone and is incomplete. The sample holds about 230,000 clones, roughly 78% seen once. The V gene is TRBV30, the J gene TRBJ1-6, with TRBD1 as a possible D gene (6 bases). This TCR was recovered from a boy younger than 18 in good health and CMV-seronegative. Sequencing input: PBMCs. Here the CDR3 DNA reads TGTGCCTGGAGTCCGGACTCCGGGACAATCAATTCACCCCTCCACTTT. Its protein product is CAWSPDSGTINSPLHF.